This TCR beta chain was found in a study of CXCR3 chemokines and chemotherapy response in bladder cancer (dated by TCRdb to the early 2020s). Background for the entire study: The study examined whether intratumoral CXCR3 chemokine system activity predicted chemotherapy response in human bladder cancer.

Trimming removed 4 bases from V and 13 bases from J; the gene matches leave 14 bases unexplained. The CDR3 measures 15 amino acids from cysteine to phenylalanine. Of all the DNA, just the CDR3 is kept, 45 bases in frame from base 1. CDR1 is given as LNHDA and CDR2 as SQIVND, both from the germline V gene (reference sequence). Libraries were prepared through PCR. The listed sequencing device is Illumina HiSeq 2500. The raw public data were reprocessed by TCRdb itself: fastp quality trimming at Q25, MiXCR clonotype calling, in-frame beta chains only. Rows with a matching CDR3 protein are joined into one entry that keeps the most common DNA and genes. Present in this sample are some 8,100 distinct CDR3 sequences, around an eighth of which were seen just once. The ten largest account for approximately 16% of the sample. There are a few counts of this clonotype. Its specific antigen is unknown. A far more abundant clone sits one base away, making this likely a read error.

Recombination joined TRBV19 with TRBJ2-4, with 9 bases matching TRBD2. Collection of the sample occurred from a patient whose treatment included neoadjuvant chemotherapy. This TCR was recovered from a human donor with bladder cancer that responded to neoadjuvant chemotherapy. CDR3 protein: CASSSSGGSSNEQYF. The DNA sequence is given as TGTGCCAGTAGTAGCAGCGGGGGGTCTTCGAATGAGCAGTACTTC.